What follows is one T cell receptor beta chain and its context. The target antigen is unknown. These data come from a study of OX40 agonist ivuxolimab in advanced cancers. Background on the study: Each dose-escalation patient presented with hepatocellular carcinoma, melanoma, renal cell or head and neck cancer. Regarding the study as a whole: CD8+ T cells (on average) carried more expanded clones than CD4+ T cells.

Clones were read by immunoSEQ multiplex PCR, and TCRdb kept only the in-frame ones, dropping some. Here the sample spans about 99,000 clones, around 95% being singletons. This CDR3 comprises 15 residues. Germline V gives CDR1 SGHTA, CDR2 FQGTGA. Germline trimming cut 2 bases from V and 1 base from J; bases unmatched to any gene: 2. The source was CD4+ or CD8+ T cells sorted from blood, collected in a trial of the OX40 agonist ivuxolimab. The TCR was taken from an adult with an advanced solid tumor such as melanoma, head and neck, liver or kidney cancer. The chain joins TRBV7-3 to TRBJ2-3; 8 bases are shared with TRBD2. CDR3 loop: CASSLGRGGTDTQYF. As DNA, the CDR3 is TGTGCCAGCAGCTTAGGGCGGGGGGGCACAGATACGCAGTATTTT.